The 18 T cell receptor beta chains below all came from one sample that was sequenced in a study of Ad26.COV2.S vaccination and SARS-CoV-2 variants. Treatment given: around 19 received Ad26.COV2.S at low or high dose, single or two shots; about 5 received placebo; per-sample allocation not given. Sampling took place 63 days after the first vaccine or placebo injection. Some clones are missing from TCRdb's copy, which holds only in-frame ones; the method was immunoSEQ multiplex PCR. Seen here are over 400,000 clones, around 92% observed once, and the top ten hold under 2%. The specimen comprised peripheral blood, sampled in a trial of Ad26.COV2.S vaccine versus placebo. These receptors all come from a person aged 18-60 years who received the Ad26.COV2.S COVID-19 vaccine or a placebo.

This clone was seen a single time. V gene TRBV3-1 (or the pseudogene TRBV3-2) combines with J gene TRBJ2-1; D could derive from TRBD1 or TRBD2 (7 bases each). The germline gives CDR1 LGHDT, CDR2 YNNKEL (reference sequence). This CDR3 is 15 amino acids long. V lost 3 bases and J 4 bases, leaving 13 bases between the germline ends. DNA of the CDR3: TGTGCCAGCAGCCACAGGGGGGGGAAATACAATGAGCAGTTCTTC. It yields the protein CASSHRGGKYNEQFF.

The CDR3 DNA is TGTGCCAGCAGCCAAGATCTCGTGGGGGGGCCGCTTGAGCAGTACTTC. Translated, it gives CASSQDLVGGPLEQYF. The V call is TRBV14, the J call TRBJ2-7; possibly TRBD2 for D (7 bases). The V and J ends lost 0 bases and 7 bases respectively, with 19 bases between them. The length of the CDR3 is 16 residues. The germline gives CDR1 SGHDN, CDR2 FVKESK.

In DNA form, the CDR3 reads TGTGCCAGCAGTGGGACTAGCGGGGGGGCCAGGGCAGATACGCAGTATTTT. Translated, it gives CASSGTSGGARADTQYF. This chain uses TRBV25-1 with TRBJ2-3; 15 nucleotides match TRBD2. CDR3 length: 17 amino acids. V dropped 4 bases and J dropped 4; count of bases not matched to a gene: 6. Germline V CDR1 and CDR2: MGHDK, SYGVNS. Full variable domain (remainder filled in from reference TRBV25-1 and TRBJ2-3): EADIYQTPRYLVIGTGKKITLECSQTMGHDKMYWYQQDPGMELHLIHYSYGVNSTEKGDLSSESTVSRIRTEHFPLTLESARPSHTSQYLCASSGTSGGARADTQYFGPGTRLTVL.

This clone came up once. DNA of the CDR3: TGCGCCAGCAGCCAGCTCTTACTCGTGAGTGAGTCTAACTATGGCTACACCTTC. It translates to CASSQLLLVSESNYGYTF. V is TRBV4-1 and J is TRBJ1-2; D is unresolved. The germline V gene has CDR1 MGHRA and CDR2 YSYEKL. There are 18 residues in the CDR3. Trimming removed 3 bases at V and 0 bases at J, with 20 bases between.

The rearrangement joins TRBV6-2 or TRBV6-3 to TRBJ2-3; tentative D call: TRBD1 (6 bases). The V and J ends lost 0 bases and 4 bases respectively, with 17 bases between them. The CDR3 sequence is 17 residues long. Germline V CDR1 and CDR2: MNHEY, SVGEGT. The CDR3 region is CASSYSRPGQPSDTQYF. The CDR3 nucleotides read TGTGCCAGCAGTTACTCTCGACCCGGACAGCCTTCAGATACGCAGTATTTT.

The genes are TRBV5-1 and TRBJ1-1; 7 bases line up with TRBD1. Germline loops: CDR1 SGHRS, CDR2 YFSETQ. The CDR3 spans 14 residues. Trimming cost V 5 bases and J 2 bases; bases outside gene matches: 6. The CDR3 spells CASRPDRANTEAFF. CDR3 bases: TGCGCCAGCAGACCCGACAGGGCCAACACTGAAGCTTTCTTT.

The sample holds a few counts of this clone. The V and J genes are TRBV2 and TRBJ2-7; no clear D gene. Per germline, CDR1 SNHLY and CDR2 FYNNEI. Trimming shortened V by 5 bases and J by 0 bases, and 17 bases separated the two germline ends. This CDR3 region has 16 residues. The CDR3 nucleotides read TGTGCCAGCAGTTCGTTTTCCGGGCCCCGCTCCTACGAGCAGTACTTC. Its translation is CASSSFSGPRSYEQYF.

The chain uses TRBV30 and TRBJ1-2, with D perhaps TRBD1 (6 bases). The CDR3 covers 15 residues. V lost 5 bases to trimming and J lost 4 bases, with 20 bases between them. Germline V CDR1 and CDR2: GTSNPN, SVGIG (reference sequence). Here the CDR3 DNA reads TGTGCCTGGGCTCGAGGGGGGAATGGTGGCTATGGCTACACCTTC. Amino acid sequence: CAWARGGNGGYGYTF.

The chain uses TRBV3-1 (or the pseudogene TRBV3-2) and TRBJ2-5; tentatively, D is TRBD2 (7 bases). The CDR3 is 13 residues long. Germline V gene data show CDR1 as LGHDT and CDR2 as YNNKEL (reference sequence). V was trimmed by 5 bases and J by 4 bases, leaving 11 bases between them. CDR3 amino acids: CASSKRGGETQYF. The CDR3, as DNA: TGTGCCAGCAGCAAAAGGGGGGGAGAGACCCAGTACTTC.

V is TRBV30 and J is TRBJ1-1, with 7 bases identical to TRBD1. V lost 4 bases and J lost 4; bases outside the gene matches: 3. Germline V lookup: CDR1 GTSNPN, CDR2 SVGIG (reference sequence). This CDR3 is built from 12 residues. CDR3 in amino acids: CAWTGGITEAFF. CDR3 nucleotide sequence: TGTGCCTGGACAGGGGGGATCACTGAAGCTTTCTTT.

The V call is TRBV9, the J call TRBJ1-1, with D possibly TRBD1 on 5 matching bases. V was shortened by 3 bases and J by 6 bases, with 9 bases between the two germline ends. There are 12 residues in the CDR3. CDR1 SGDLS and CDR2 YYNGEE come from the germline V gene. The CDR3 DNA follows: TGTGCCAGCAGCGGGGGGGATGCTGAAGCTTTCTTT. This encodes CASSGGDAEAFF.

This sequence joins TRBV9 and TRBJ2-3; D is perhaps TRBD2 (5 bases). The germline V gene encodes CDR1 SGDLS and CDR2 YYNGEE. V dropped 1 base and J dropped 5 bases, with 11 bases sitting between them. The CDR3 consists of 14 residues. CDR3: CASSVPDSEDTQYF. The CDR3 nucleotides read TGTGCCAGCAGCGTACCGGACTCGGAAGATACGCAGTATTTT.

This chain uses TRBV29-1 with TRBJ2-7; maybe TRBD1 (6 bases). CDR1 and CDR2 (germline): SQVTM, ANQGSEA. Trimming left V 7 bases short and J 3 bases short, with 13 bases between. The length of the CDR3 is 12 residues. CDR3 sequence: CSAMTGLYEQYF. CDR3 coding DNA: TGCAGCGCCATGACAGGCCTCTACGAGCAGTACTTC.

The rearrangement uses TRBV9 and TRBJ2-1; D is possibly TRBD1 (6 bases). The CDR3 is made up of 15 amino acids. Germline V lookup: CDR1 SGDLS, CDR2 YYNGEE. The V end was cut by 3 bases, the J end by 2 bases, with 12 bases between. The CDR3 DNA follows: TGTGCCAGCAGCGGACGGACAGCTACCTACAATGAGCAGTTCTTC. Translation gives CASSGRTATYNEQFF. The entire variable domain, with the rest obtained from reference TRBV9 and TRBJ2-1, is as follows: DSGVTQTPKHLITATGQRVTLRCSPRSGDLSVYWYQQSLDQGLQFLIQYYNGEERAKGNILERFSAQQFPDLHSELNLSSLELGDSALYFCASSGRTATYNEQFFGPGTRLTVL.

The CDR3 region has the DNA TGTGCCAGCAGTAGGTACCGGGCGGCAGATACGCAGTATTTT. This encodes CASSRYRAADTQYF. The chain uses TRBV2 and TRBJ2-3; D remains unclear. The V gene lost 5 bases and the J gene lost 4 bases, with 13 bases spanning the gap. Germline CDR1 and CDR2: SNHLY and FYNNEI. The CDR3 has 14 residues.

The genes are TRBV11-2 and TRBJ1-5, with 9 positions matching TRBD1. CDR1 and CDR2 from the germline V gene are SGHAT and FQNNGV. This CDR3 has 13 residues. V dropped 4 bases and J dropped 9; count of bases not matched to a gene: 4. The CDR3 loop reads CASSSTGGAPQHF. CDR3 in DNA: TGTGCCAGCAGCTCCACAGGGGGCGCGCCCCAGCATTTT.

The chain carries TRBV6-5 and TRBJ2-2; either TRBD1 or TRBD2 may supply D (5 bases each). The CDR3 is 15 amino acids. Germline loops: CDR1 MNHEY, CDR2 SVGAGI. V lost 0 bases, J lost 3 bases, and 8 bases lay in between. The CDR3, as DNA: TGTGCCAGCAGTTACTCGAAGGGACACACCGGGGAGCTGTTTTTT. It translates to CASSYSKGHTGELFF.

The V call is TRBV4-3, the J call TRBJ1-1; D is uncertain. CDR1 is LGHNA and CDR2 is YSLEER in the germline V gene. CDR3 size: 15 residues. The V end was cut by 4 bases, the J end by 0 bases, with 12 bases between. The CDR3 DNA is TGCGCCAGCAGCCCGTCCCCACAGATGAACACTGAAGCTTTCTTT. Translation: CASSPSPQMNTEAFF.